This TCR beta chain came from a study of response to subunit inactivated influenza vaccine. Each CDR3 protein gets one entry after TCRdb re-called the RT-PCR reads with MiXCR. The sample has approximately 170,000 distinct CDR3 sequences; 13% to 15% are singletons. General study results and limits: Authors suggested seasonal influenza vaccinations each recruit few new T cells.

This clonotype was detected a few times. As yet, its antigen is unknown. Germline lookup yields CDR1 SGHVS and CDR2 FQNEAQ. V was pared by 3 bases and J by 4 bases, with 13 bases between. The length of the CDR3 is 15 residues. The V and J genes are TRBV7-8 and TRBJ2-1; D is possibly TRBD1 (5 bases). The sequenced sample was CD8+ T cells sorted from PBMCs, obtained roughly 5 days after vaccination. The source of this sequence is a middle-aged man who received an inactivated influenza vaccine. For the CDR3, the DNA is TGTGCCAGCAGCTTGGGGCTGGCAGATTACAATGAGCAGTTCTTC. It translates to CASSLGLADYNEQFF.